The 30 T cell receptor beta chains below come from one sample, sequenced in a study of cytomegalovirus exposure and HLA in healthy donors. TCRdb keeps only in-frame clones here, not all; method: immunoSEQ multiplex PCR. The sample includes about 130,000 clones, 70% to 85% of them seen just once. The sample comprised PBMCs. The receptors were gathered from a man in his thirties or forties in good health and CMV-seropositive.

This sequence joins TRBV5-1 and TRBJ2-1; the D is unclear. Germline V gene lookup returns CDR1 SGHRS and CDR2 YFSETQ. V was cut by 4 bases and J by 0 bases, with 11 bases left in between. The CDR3 runs 15 residues. CDR3 DNA sequence: TGCGCCAGCAGCATACTACCGGACTCCTACAATGAGCAGTTCTTC. It is translated as CASSILPDSYNEQFF.

The chain employs TRBV23-1 and TRBJ1-1, with TRBD1 identical over 8 bases. TRBV23-1 is an ORF; its function is uncertain. This CDR3 spans 17 amino acids. The V gene end was trimmed by 3 bases and the J gene end by 3 bases; junction bases not matched to a gene: 12. In DNA, the CDR3 is TGCGCCAGCAGTCACCTGAGACAGGGGCAGGATCACACTGAAGCTTTCTTT. Translation: CASSHLRQGQDHTEAFF.

V usage is TRBV5-6 and J usage is TRBJ1-1, with a possible D match to TRBD1 (5 bases). This CDR3 has 14 amino acids. Looked up from germline, CDR1 is SGHDT and CDR2 is YYEEEE. The ends were cut back, 3 bases at V and 6 bases at J, with 15 bases in the middle. The CDR3 DNA follows: TGTGCCAGCAGCTGGCGGGGGGTCGGGGCTGAAGCTTTCTTT. It translates to CASSWRGVGAEAFF.

V usage is TRBV27 and J usage is TRBJ2-2; D remains ambiguous. The CDR3 sequence is 13 residues long. V lost 6 bases and J lost 4, with 9 bases in between. The germline V gene encodes CDR1 MNHEY and CDR2 SMNVEV (reference sequence). This CDR3 reads CASRSGFTGELFF. CDR3 nucleotides: TGTGCCAGCAGGTCAGGATTCACCGGGGAGCTGTTTTTT.

Only one count was recorded for this clone. The chain joins TRBV18 to TRBJ1-5; 9 bases fit TRBD1. After removal of 2 bases from V and 6 bases from J, the junction contained 5 bases not matched to a gene. The CDR3 consists of 15 residues. Germline CDR1 reads KGHSH; CDR2 reads LQKENI. The CDR3 DNA reads as TGTGCCAGCTCACCAGGGACAGGGATGGGTCAGCCCCAGCATTTT. Its protein is CASSPGTGMGQPQHF.

J is TRBJ2-3 and V is TRBV29-1, with D perhaps TRBD2 (6 bases). Germline V gene sequence: CDR1 SQVTM, CDR2 ANQGSEA. CDR3 length equals 14 residues. The ends were cut back, 7 bases at V and 6 bases at J, with 20 bases in the middle. The CDR3 bases are TGCAGCGCCCCTGGGCGGGACTCTCGGGATACGCAGTATTTT. It specifies CSAPGRDSRDTQYF.

The rearrangement uses TRBV30 and TRBJ2-1; TRBD2 aligns across 11 bases. The length of the CDR3 is 14 residues. With 2 bases clipped from V and 6 bases from J, the junction kept 3 bases outside the gene matches. Germline CDR1 reads GTSNPN; CDR2 reads SVGIG (reference sequence). This chain's CDR3 is CAWSQGLAGNEQFF. CDR3 bases: TGTGCCTGGAGTCAAGGACTAGCGGGCAATGAGCAGTTCTTC.

The chain joins TRBV2 to TRBJ2-3; D gene unclear. Trimming took off 6 bases at V and 1 base at J, with 11 bases between the two ends. Per the germline V gene, CDR1 is SNHLY and CDR2 is FYNNEI. The CDR3 extends over 14 amino acids. In nucleotides, the CDR3 is TGTGCCAGCAGGATGAGCTCCCGCACAGATACGCAGTATTTT. Translating it yields CASRMSSRTDTQYF.

The chain carries TRBV6-1 and TRBJ1-1; weak D call: TRBD1 (5 bases). This CDR3 is 15 amino acids long. V was pared by 6 bases and J by 3 bases, with 17 bases between. Germline V lookup: CDR1 MNHNS, CDR2 SASEGT. CDR3 amino acids: CASSRSIGADTEAFF. In nucleotides, the CDR3 is TGTGCCAGCAGCAGGAGTATTGGGGCCGACACTGAAGCTTTCTTT.

The chain is built from TRBV7-2 and TRBJ1-2; TRBD1 matches 7 bases. The length of the CDR3 is 15 residues. J was trimmed by 2 bases and V by 0 bases; bases with no gene match: 3. CDR1 is SGHTA and CDR2 is FQGNSA in the germline V gene. For the CDR3, the DNA is TGTGCCAGCAGCTTAGCCGAGACAGGGAACTATGGCTACACCTTC. It encodes CASSLAETGNYGYTF.

The chain joins TRBV6-1 to TRBJ2-7; 13 bases agree with TRBD2. J lost 4 bases, V lost 5 bases, and 5 bases had no gene match. Germline V gives CDR1 MNHNS, CDR2 SASEGT. This CDR3 region has 15 residues. The CDR3 is CASSWTSGSLYEQYF. In DNA form, the CDR3 reads TGTGCCAGCAGTTGGACTAGCGGGAGTTTGTACGAGCAGTACTTC.

The J gene is TRBJ2-7, the V gene TRBV6-7, with D possibly matching TRBD2 (6 bases). TRBV6-7 is designated an ORF whose function remains uncertain. This CDR3 comprises 15 residues. The V end lost 9 bases, the J end lost 5 bases, and 23 bases lay between the germline ends. The CDR3 loop is CARTPSGGLMNEQYF. CDR3 nucleotide sequence: TGTGCCAGAACGCCCTCTGGGGGACTCATGAACGAGCAGTACTTC.

This sequence joins TRBV25-1 and TRBJ2-3, with TRBD1 as a possible D gene (5 bases). V lost 4 bases to trimming and J lost 10 bases, with 12 bases between them. The length of the CDR3 is 12 residues. Looked up from germline, CDR1 is MGHDK and CDR2 is SYGVNS. The CDR3 spells CASSGLIRAQYF. CDR3 bases: TGTGCCAGCAGTGGGCTTATCAGGGCGCAGTATTTT.

The J gene is TRBJ1-1, the V gene TRBV12-5, with 9 bases identical to TRBD1. Germline V lookup: CDR1 LGHNT, CDR2 FRNRAP. V dropped 6 bases and J dropped 3; count of bases not matched to a gene: 5. The CDR3 length is 14 residues. Written as DNA, the CDR3 is TGTGCTAGTGGGGAATGGACAGGGGACACTGAAGCTTTCTTT. Translating gives CASGEWTGDTEAFF.

The chain combines TRBV5-1 with TRBJ1-1; 9 bases agree with TRBD1. Trimming removed 5 bases from V and 0 bases from J; junction bases left unmatched: 14. This CDR3 contains 18 residues. CDR1 SGHRS and CDR2 YFSETQ come from the germline V gene. CDR3 protein: CASSSPPGTGSMNTEAFF. CDR3 DNA: TGCGCCAGCAGTTCGCCCCCCGGGACAGGGTCCATGAACACTGAAGCTTTCTTT.

The rearrangement uses TRBV10-3 and TRBJ2-5; the match to TRBD2 covers 14 bases. The CDR3 has 17 amino acids. Unmatched junction bases numbered 9, after V lost 4 bases and J lost 5 bases. In germline, CDR1 is ENHRY, CDR2 SYGVKD. The CDR3 here is CAISARLAGGQMETQYF. CDR3 in DNA: TGTGCCATCAGTGCCCGACTAGCGGGAGGGCAAATGGAGACCCAGTACTTC.

The chain recombines TRBV18 with TRBJ1-1; no definite D call. CDR1 is KGHSH, CDR2 LQKENI, per germline. V lost 0 bases and J lost 2, with 7 bases in between. The CDR3 is 14 residues long. CDR3 in DNA: TGTGCCAGCTCACCACCGCACAGAAACACTGAAGCTTTCTTT. It translates to CASSPPHRNTEAFF.

CDR3 sequence reads: CASSPDRRYEQYF. CDR3 bases: TGTGCCAGCAGCCCGGACAGGCGCTACGAGCAGTACTTC. The rearrangement links TRBV11-1 to TRBJ2-7; 7 bases fit TRBD1. V shed 5 bases and J 3 bases; nucleotides not matched to a gene: 4. Germline CDR1 is SGHAT and CDR2 is FQDESV (reference sequence). CDR3 length equals 13 residues. Full variable domain (missing parts from reference TRBV11-1 and TRBJ2-7): EAEVAQSPRYKITEKSQAVAFWCDPISGHATLYWYRQILGQGPELLVQFQDESVVDDSQLPKDRFSAERLKGVDSTLKIQPAELGDSAMYLCASSPDRRYEQYFGPGTRLTVT.

The chain carries TRBV10-2 and TRBJ2-7; the D gene is possibly TRBD2 (6 bases). The V and J ends lost 7 bases and 7 bases respectively, with 17 bases between them. The CDR3 loop spans 13 amino acids. Per the germline V gene, CDR1 is WSHSY and CDR2 is SAAADI. CDR3 in amino acids: CASTVRGLREQYF. The CDR3 DNA is TGCGCCAGCACAGTGCGGGGCCTCCGAGAGCAGTACTTC.

The chain uses TRBV5-4 and TRBJ1-2; D not certain. V gave up 4 bases and J gave up 7 bases, with 8 bases separating them. Germline V CDR1 and CDR2: SGHNT, YYREEE (reference sequence). The CDR3 consists of 11 residues. DNA of the CDR3: TGTGCCAGCAGCGATAGAACTGGCTACACCTTC. It encodes CASSDRTGYTF. Full variable domain (remainder filled in from reference TRBV5-4 and TRBJ1-2): ETGVTQSPTHLIKTRGQQVTLRCSSQSGHNTVSWYQQALGQGPQFIFQYYREEENGRGNFPPRFSGLQFPNYSSELNVNALELDDSALYLCASSDRTGYTFGSGTRLTVV.

The chain combines TRBV6-6 with TRBJ1-5; the D is unclear. Per germline, CDR1 MNHNY and CDR2 SVGAGI (reference sequence). The V gene lost 2 bases and the J gene lost 6 bases, with 5 bases spanning the gap. CDR3 length: 12 amino acids. The chain's CDR3 is CASSYGGQPQHF. CDR3 nucleotides: TGTGCCAGCAGTTACGGCGGTCAGCCCCAGCATTTT.

This clone showed up just once. The rearrangement uses TRBV4-1 and TRBJ2-7; TRBD2 agrees at 12 bases. The CDR3 is 15 residues long. CDR1 is MGHRA and CDR2 is YSYEKL in the germline V gene. J was trimmed by 4 bases and V by 2 bases; bases with no gene match: 3. Here the CDR3 DNA reads TGCGCCAGCAGCCAACTGACTAGCGGGAGATACGAGCAGTACTTC. It codes for CASSQLTSGRYEQYF.

This chain connects TRBV4-1 to TRBJ2-7; tentatively, D is TRBD2 (7 bases). V was trimmed by 5 bases and J by 4 bases, leaving 24 bases between them. Germline V gives CDR1 MGHRA, CDR2 YSYEKL. The CDR3 spans 17 residues. The CDR3 is CASSSIKGGGKEYEQYF. CDR3 nucleotides: TGCGCCAGCAGCTCCATTAAAGGGGGGGGCAAGGAGTACGAGCAGTACTTC.

This sequence joins TRBV29-1 and TRBJ2-3; perhaps TRBD2 as D (5 bases). In germline, CDR1 is SQVTM, CDR2 ANQGSEA. The CDR3 runs 13 residues. Trimming cost V 6 bases and J 0 bases, with 10 bases left between them. The CDR3 loop is CSVSDSSTDTQYF. In DNA form, the CDR3 reads TGCAGCGTCTCGGACTCTAGCACAGATACGCAGTATTTT.

The chain has TRBV7-2 and TRBJ2-5; possible D gene TRBD2, 7 bases. Per germline, CDR1 SGHTA and CDR2 FQGNSA. Trimming took off 4 bases at V and 7 bases at J, with 16 bases between the two ends. The CDR3 is 14 residues long. In DNA form, the CDR3 reads TGTGCCAGCAGCTGGGGGGCAGAGCGGGGGACCCAGTACTTC. Protein sequence: CASSWGAERGTQYF.

J is TRBJ2-1 and V is TRBV7-9; 7 bases line up with TRBD2. This CDR3 has 15 residues. J gave up 8 bases and V 1 base, and 8 bases lay outside the gene matches. Germline V lookup: CDR1 SEHNR, CDR2 FQNEAQ (reference sequence). The CDR3 loop is CASSLGGGSGDEQFF. The CDR3 DNA sequence: TGTGCCAGCAGCTTAGGCGGCGGGAGCGGCGATGAGCAGTTCTTC.

Here the CDR3 reads CASYGGGTDTQYF. The DNA for the CDR3 is TGTGCCAGCTATGGGGGGGGGACAGATACGCAGTATTTT. V gene TRBV7-2 combines with J gene TRBJ2-3; TRBD2 agrees at 7 bases. The germline V gene encodes CDR1 SGHTA and CDR2 FQGNSA. The CDR3 runs to 13 residues. V shed 8 bases and J 3 bases; nucleotides not matched to a gene: 5.

This clone has a handful of counts. This sequence joins TRBV6-6 and TRBJ2-3, with 10 bases fitting TRBD1. The germline CDR1 and CDR2 sequences are MNHNY and SVGAGI (reference sequence). With 11 bases clipped from V and 6 bases from J, the junction kept 8 bases outside the gene matches. The CDR3 runs 13 residues. CDR3 loop: CAGGQGDWDTQYF. The CDR3 DNA is TGTGCCGGTGGACAGGGGGATTGGGATACGCAGTATTTT.

The rearrangement joins TRBV12-5 to TRBJ2-5, with 8 positions matching TRBD2. The CDR3 spans 14 residues. Trimming at V came to 5 bases and at J to 4 bases, leaving 6 bases not matched to a gene. Germline V gene data show CDR1 as LGHNT and CDR2 as FRNRAP. The CDR3 DNA follows: TGTGCTAGTGGTCCCCGGGGGGGCCCAGAGACCCAGTACTTC. Its protein is CASGPRGGPETQYF.

The J gene is TRBJ2-5, the V gene TRBV5-8; TRBD2 agrees at 13 bases. Trimming at V came to 2 bases and at J to 5 bases, leaving 9 bases not matched to a gene. The CDR3 has 17 amino acids. In germline, CDR1 is SGHTS, CDR2 YDEGEE. CDR3 protein: CASSFGLAGDHRETQYF. In nucleotides, the CDR3 is TGTGCCAGCAGCTTCGGACTAGCGGGGGACCATAGGGAGACCCAGTACTTC.